The clone carrying this TCR beta chain was observed a few times. Its matching antigen is unknown. Other DNA sequences in the same sample also yield this CDR3. V was pared by 3 bases and J by 8 bases, with 6 bases between. The CDR3 has 11 amino acids. Germline CDR1 reads KGHDR; CDR2 reads SFDVKD. These data are taken from a study of vaccination effects on CD4 cells after COVID-19. Repertoires were generated with immunoSEQ multiplex PCR, while TCRdb's copy carries only in-frame clones and drops some. The sample has about 24,000 clones; approximately 80% are singletons. Sequencing was preceded by expansion of antigen-specific CD4+ T cells with viral peptide pools in the ViraFEST assay. A roughly ten-day culture period preceded the isolation of CD4+ T cells. The vaccine given was either BNT162b2 or mRNA-1273, in two doses.

The source is a human donor who received a COVID-19 vaccine. Some clones in this sample may be carry-over from other donors' samples. This chain uses TRBV24-1 with TRBJ1-1; D unresolved. Sample: CD4+ T cells from PBMCs cultured with SARS-CoV-2 spike peptides, taken after COVID-19 vaccination. This chain's CDR3 is CATSDSREAFF. CDR3 nucleotide sequence: TGTGCCACCAGTGATAGTAGGGAAGCTTTCTTT.